This T cell receptor (beta chain) stems from a study of blood T cell repertoires in COVID-19. For this clone: Mismatch with germline at one junction end may stem from a read error.

This table comes from immunoSEQ multiplex PCR, and its TCRdb copy is limited to in-frame clones, with some not included. The repertoire includes some 330,000 clones, 87% of them detected once, and roughly 2% sits in the top ten. Sequencing used PBMCs or T cells enriched from blood (not recorded which). The receptor comes from a man aged 40-55 years in a cohort exposed to, infected with or recovered from COVID-19 (not recorded which).

The CDR3 DNA follows: TGTGCCAGCAGTCACTCGGACAGGCCATACACTGAAGCTTTCTTT. The encoded protein is CASSHSDRPYTEAFF. The rearrangement uses TRBV6-5 and TRBJ1-1; 7 bases are shared with TRBD1. The germline V gene has CDR1 MNHEY and CDR2 SVGAGI. The CDR3 is 15 amino acids.